This T cell receptor beta chain was profiled in a study of cytomegalovirus exposure and HLA in healthy donors. Findings of the study overall: Listed as cytomegalovirus-associated were roughly 180 TCR beta chains. In a later analysis, V- and J-gene trimming of beta chains associated with a DCLRE1C missense variant, replicated independently.

Worth noting for this clone: Antigen: not known.

PCR was performed using 60 Vbeta and 13 Jbeta primers. Repertoires were generated with immunoSEQ multiplex PCR, while TCRdb's copy carries only in-frame clones and drops some. The top ten clones hold 2% to 2.5% of a sample with under 70,000 clones, approximately 67% of them seen once. CDR1 MNHEY and CDR2 SMNVEV come from the germline V gene (reference sequence). The CDR3 length is 16 residues. V lost 4 bases to trimming and J lost 0 bases; unmatched junction nucleotides: 3. The receptor comes from a woman aged 25-40 years in good health and CMV-seronegative. Sequenced sample: PBMCs. The chain employs TRBV27 and TRBJ2-3; TRBD2 matches 11 bases. The CDR3 reads CASSSIAGGSTDTQYF. In nucleotides, the CDR3 is TGTGCCAGCAGTTCGATAGCGGGGGGGAGCACAGATACGCAGTATTTT.